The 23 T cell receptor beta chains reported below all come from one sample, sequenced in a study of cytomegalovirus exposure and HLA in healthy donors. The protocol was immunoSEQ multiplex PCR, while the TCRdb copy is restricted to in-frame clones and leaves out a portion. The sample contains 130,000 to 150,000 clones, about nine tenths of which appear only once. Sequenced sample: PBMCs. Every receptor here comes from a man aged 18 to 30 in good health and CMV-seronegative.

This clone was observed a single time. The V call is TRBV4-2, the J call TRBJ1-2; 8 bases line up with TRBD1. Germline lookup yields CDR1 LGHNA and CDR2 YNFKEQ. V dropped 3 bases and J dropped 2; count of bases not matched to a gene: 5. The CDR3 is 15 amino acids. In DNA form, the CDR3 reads TGTGCCAGCAGCCATCAAACAGGGGGGAACTATGGCTACACCTTC. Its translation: CASSHQTGGNYGYTF.

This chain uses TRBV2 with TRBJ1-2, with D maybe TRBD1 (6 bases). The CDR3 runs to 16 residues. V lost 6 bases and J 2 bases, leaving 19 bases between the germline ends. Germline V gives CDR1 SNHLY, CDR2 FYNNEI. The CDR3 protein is CASRGWTDRRNYGYTF. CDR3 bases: TGTGCCAGCAGGGGATGGACAGACCGGAGGAACTATGGCTACACCTTC.

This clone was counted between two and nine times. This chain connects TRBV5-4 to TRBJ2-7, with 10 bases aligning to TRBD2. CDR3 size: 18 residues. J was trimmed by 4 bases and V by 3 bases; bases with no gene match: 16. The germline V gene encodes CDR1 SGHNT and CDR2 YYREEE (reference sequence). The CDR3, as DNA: TGTGCCAGCAGCTCCGTGGGGGCAGCGGGAGGGCCGGTGTACGAGCAGTACTTC. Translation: CASSSVGAAGGPVYEQYF.

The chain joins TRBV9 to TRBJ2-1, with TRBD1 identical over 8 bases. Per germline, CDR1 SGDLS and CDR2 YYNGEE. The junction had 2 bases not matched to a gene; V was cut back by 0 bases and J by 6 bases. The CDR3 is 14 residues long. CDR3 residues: CASSVGGTGNEQFF. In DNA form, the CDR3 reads TGTGCCAGCAGCGTAGGGGGGACAGGCAATGAGCAGTTCTTC.

CDR3 DNA sequence: TGTGCCACCAGCAGAGCCGGGACAGGGAAAGAGACCCAGTACTTC. It encodes CATSRAGTGKETQYF. The chain uses TRBV15 and TRBJ2-5, with 9 bases aligning to TRBD1. Germline-derived CDR1 and CDR2 are LNHNV and YYDKDF (reference sequence). V lost 1 base, J lost 3 bases, and 3 bases stayed unmatched. This CDR3 has 15 amino acids.

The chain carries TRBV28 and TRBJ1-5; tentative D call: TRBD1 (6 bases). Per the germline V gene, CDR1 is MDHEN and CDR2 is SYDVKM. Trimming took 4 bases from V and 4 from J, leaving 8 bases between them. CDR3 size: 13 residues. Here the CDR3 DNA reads TGTGCCAGCAGTTGGGACAATAATCAGCCCCAGCATTTT. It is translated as CASSWDNNQPQHF.

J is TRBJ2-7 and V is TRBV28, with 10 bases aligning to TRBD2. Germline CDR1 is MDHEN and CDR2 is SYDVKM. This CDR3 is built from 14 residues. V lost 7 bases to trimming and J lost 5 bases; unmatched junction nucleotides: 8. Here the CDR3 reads CASTVSGRGDEQYF. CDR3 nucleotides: TGTGCCAGCACCGTGAGCGGGAGGGGGGACGAGCAGTACTTC.

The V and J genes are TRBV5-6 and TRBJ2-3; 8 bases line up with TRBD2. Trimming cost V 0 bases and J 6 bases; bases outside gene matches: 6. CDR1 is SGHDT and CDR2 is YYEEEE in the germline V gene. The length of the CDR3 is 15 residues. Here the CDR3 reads CASSLGGTRVDTQYF. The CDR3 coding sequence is TGTGCCAGCAGCTTGGGGGGGACTAGGGTGGATACGCAGTATTTT.

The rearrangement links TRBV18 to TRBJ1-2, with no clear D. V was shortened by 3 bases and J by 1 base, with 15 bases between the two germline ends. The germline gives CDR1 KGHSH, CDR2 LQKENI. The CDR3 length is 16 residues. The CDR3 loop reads CASSPPPVPFNYGYTF. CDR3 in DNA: TGTGCCAGCTCACCGCCCCCGGTGCCTTTTAACTATGGCTACACCTTC.

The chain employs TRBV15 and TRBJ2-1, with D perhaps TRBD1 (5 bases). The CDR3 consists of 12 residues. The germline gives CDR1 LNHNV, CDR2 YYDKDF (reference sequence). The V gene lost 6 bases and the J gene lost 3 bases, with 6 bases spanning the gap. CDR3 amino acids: CATRGDYNEQFF. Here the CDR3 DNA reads TGTGCCACCAGAGGGGACTACAATGAGCAGTTCTTC.

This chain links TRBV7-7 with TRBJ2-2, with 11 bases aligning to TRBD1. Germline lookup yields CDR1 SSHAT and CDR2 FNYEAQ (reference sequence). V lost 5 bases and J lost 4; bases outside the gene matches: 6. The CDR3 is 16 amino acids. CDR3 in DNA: TGTGCCAGCAGCCGAGGACAGGGGGCGCGCACCGGGGAGCTGTTTTTT. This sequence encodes CASSRGQGARTGELFF.

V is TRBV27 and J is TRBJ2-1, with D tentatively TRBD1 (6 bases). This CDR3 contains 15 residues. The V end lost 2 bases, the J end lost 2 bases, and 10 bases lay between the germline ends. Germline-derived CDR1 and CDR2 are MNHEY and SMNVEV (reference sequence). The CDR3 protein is CASSLLQGPYNEQFF. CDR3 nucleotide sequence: TGTGCCAGCAGTTTACTACAGGGACCCTACAATGAGCAGTTCTTC.

The CDR3 nucleotides read TGTGCCAGCAGCTTAAGGGGGGGAGAGACCCAGTACTTC. It translates to CASSLRGGETQYF. This chain links TRBV7-2 with TRBJ2-5; TRBD2 is a possible D gene (7 bases). Germline V gives CDR1 SGHTA, CDR2 FQGNSA. The CDR3 covers 13 residues. Trimming took 2 bases from V and 4 from J, leaving 8 bases between them. Complete variable domain (other parts from reference TRBV7-2 and TRBJ2-5): GAGVSQSPSNKVTEKGKDVELRCDPISGHTALYWYRQSLGQGLEFLIYFQGNSAPDKSGLPSDRFSAERTGGSVSTLTIQRTQQEDSAVYLCASSLRGGETQYFGPGTRLLVL.

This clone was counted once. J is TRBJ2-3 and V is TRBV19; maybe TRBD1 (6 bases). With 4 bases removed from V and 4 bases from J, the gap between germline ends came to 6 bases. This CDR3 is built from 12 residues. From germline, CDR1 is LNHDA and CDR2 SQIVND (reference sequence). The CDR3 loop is CASSNRADTQYF. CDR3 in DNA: TGTGCCAGTAGTAACAGGGCAGATACGCAGTATTTT. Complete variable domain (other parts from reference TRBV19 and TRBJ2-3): DGGITQSPKYLFRKEGQNVTLSCEQNLNHDAMYWYRQDPGQGLRLIYYSQIVNDFQKGDIAEGYSVSREKKESFPLTVTSAQKNPTAFYLCASSNRADTQYFGPGTRLTVL.

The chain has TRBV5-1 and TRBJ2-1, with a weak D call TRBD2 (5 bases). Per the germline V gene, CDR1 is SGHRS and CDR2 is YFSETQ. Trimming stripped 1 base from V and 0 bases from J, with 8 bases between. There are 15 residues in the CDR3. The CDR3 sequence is CASSLYGNSYNEQFF. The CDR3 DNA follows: TGCGCCAGCAGCTTGTACGGGAACTCCTACAATGAGCAGTTCTTC.

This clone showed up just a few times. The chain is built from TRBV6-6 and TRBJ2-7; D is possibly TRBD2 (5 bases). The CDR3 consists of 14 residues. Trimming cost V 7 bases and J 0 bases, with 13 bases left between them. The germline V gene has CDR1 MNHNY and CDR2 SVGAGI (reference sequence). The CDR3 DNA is TGTGCCAGCACGGGCTTAGAGGGCTCCTACGAGCAGTACTTC. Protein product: CASTGLEGSYEQYF.

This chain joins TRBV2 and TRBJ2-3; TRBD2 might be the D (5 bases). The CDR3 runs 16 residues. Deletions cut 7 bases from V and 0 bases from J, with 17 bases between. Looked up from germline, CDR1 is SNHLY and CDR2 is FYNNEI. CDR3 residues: CASTPGTSRSTDTQYF. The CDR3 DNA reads TGTGCCAGCACTCCCGGAACTAGTCGAAGCACAGATACGCAGTATTTT.

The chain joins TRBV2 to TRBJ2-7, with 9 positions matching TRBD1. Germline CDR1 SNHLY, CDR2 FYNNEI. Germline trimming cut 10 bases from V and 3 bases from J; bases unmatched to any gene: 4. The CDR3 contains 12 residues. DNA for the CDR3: TGTGCCACCGGGACAGGGAACTACGAGCAGTACTTC. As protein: CATGTGNYEQYF. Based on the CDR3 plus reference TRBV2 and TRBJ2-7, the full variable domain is EPEVTQTPSHQVTQMGQEVILRCVPISNHLYFYWYRQILGQKVEFLVSFYNNEISEKSEIFDDQFSVERPDGSNFTLKIRSTKLEDSAMYFCATGTGNYEQYFGPGTRLTVT.

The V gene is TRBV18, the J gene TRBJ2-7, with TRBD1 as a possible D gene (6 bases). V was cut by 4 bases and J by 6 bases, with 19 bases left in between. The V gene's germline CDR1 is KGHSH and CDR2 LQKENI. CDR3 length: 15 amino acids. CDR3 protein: CASSLRTDSPSEQYF. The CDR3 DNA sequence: TGTGCCAGCTCACTTCGGACAGATTCCCCTTCCGAGCAGTACTTC.

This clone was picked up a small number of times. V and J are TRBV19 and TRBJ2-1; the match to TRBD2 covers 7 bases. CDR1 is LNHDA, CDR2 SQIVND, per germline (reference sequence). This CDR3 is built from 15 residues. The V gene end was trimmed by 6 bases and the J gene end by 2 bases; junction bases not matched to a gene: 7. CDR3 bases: TGTGCCAGTAGGGAATTAGCGGGTACCTACAATGAGCAGTTCTTC. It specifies CASRELAGTYNEQFF.

This CDR3 is CASSYSQASGTEAFF. The CDR3 DNA sequence: TGTGCCAGCAGTTACTCACAGGCCTCGGGCACTGAAGCTTTCTTT. The chain combines TRBV6-5 with TRBJ1-1, with D perhaps TRBD1 (5 bases). The CDR3 extends over 15 amino acids. Per germline, CDR1 MNHEY and CDR2 SVGAGI. The V gene lost 0 bases and the J gene lost 4 bases, with 12 bases spanning the gap.

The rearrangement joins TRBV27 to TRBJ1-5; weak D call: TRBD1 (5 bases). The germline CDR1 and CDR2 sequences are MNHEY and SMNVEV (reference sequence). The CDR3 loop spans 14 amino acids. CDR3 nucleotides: TGTGGATTCCGGGGGGAGAATAGCAATCAGCCCCAGCATTTT. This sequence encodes CGFRGENSNQPQHF.

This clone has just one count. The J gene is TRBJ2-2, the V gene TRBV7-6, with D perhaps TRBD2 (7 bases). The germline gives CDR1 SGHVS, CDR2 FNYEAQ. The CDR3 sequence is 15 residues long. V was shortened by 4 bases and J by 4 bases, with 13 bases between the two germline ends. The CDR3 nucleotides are TGTGCCAGCAGCTCGAGGGGGGGATTCACCGGGGAGCTGTTTTTT. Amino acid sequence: CASSSRGGFTGELFF. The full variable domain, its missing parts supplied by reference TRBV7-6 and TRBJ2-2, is GAGVSQSPRYKVTKRGQDVALRCDPISGHVSLYWYRQALGQGPEFLTYFNYEAQQDKSGLPNDRFSAERPEGSISTLTIQRTEQRDSAMYRCASSSRGGFTGELFFGEGSRLTVL.